A selection of T cell receptor beta chains follows, all from one sample in a study of T-cell reconstitution after alpha-beta-depleted transplantation in children. MiXCR, run by TCRdb on the PCR reads, gives a single entry per CDR3 protein. The sample lists about 400,000 distinct CDR3 sequences; 15% to 20% were seen once. The starting material was PBMCs, mostly from graft donor cells, obtained 360 days after TCRalphabeta/CD19-depleted stem cell transplant. These receptors were obtained from a boy in the first two years of life who had a stem cell transplant for Wiskott-Aldrich syndrome, so the T cells may come from the graft donor. CDR3s leave out the opening cysteine and the closing phenylalanine or tryptophan. The order of the fields is clone size, V gene, J gene, D gene, CDR3 protein. D genes are given only for firm matches. Only some rows state a clone size, as once, few, many or a class for expanded clones.

clone size: NA; V gene: TRBV20-1; J gene: TRBJ2-7; D gene: TRBD1; CDR3 protein: SASRPGQVAEQY
clone size: few; V gene: TRBV5-4; J gene: TRBJ2-1; D gene: NA; CDR3 protein: ASSSAPVPRGRSYNEQF
clone size: few; V gene: TRBV27; J gene: TRBJ2-2; D gene: NA; CDR3 protein: ASRPGGRGSTGELF
clone size: NA; V gene: TRBV4-1; J gene: TRBJ2-3; D gene: TRBD1; CDR3 protein: ASSQEDRGTDTQY
clone size: NA; V gene: TRBV12-3/TRBV12-4; J gene: TRBJ2-1; D gene: TRBD2; CDR3 protein: ASSFGGYGNEQF
clone size: few; V gene: TRBV20-1; J gene: TRBJ2-3; D gene: TRBD2; CDR3 protein: SARLAGTTDTQY
clone size: few; V gene: TRBV4-3; J gene: TRBJ2-1; D gene: NA; CDR3 protein: ASSQDTIRASSAYLNEQF
clone size: NA; V gene: TRBV10-3; J gene: TRBJ2-5; D gene: NA; CDR3 protein: AISESTGSETQY
clone size: few; V gene: TRBV24-1; J gene: TRBJ2-1; D gene: TRBD2; CDR3 protein: ATQGLAYNEQF
clone size: many; V gene: TRBV5-6; J gene: TRBJ1-1; D gene: NA; CDR3 protein: ASSLSGHWNTEAF
clone size: few; V gene: TRBV15; J gene: TRBJ2-1; D gene: TRBD2; CDR3 protein: ATSKGLREAGNEQF
clone size: many; V gene: TRBV5-1; J gene: TRBJ2-7; D gene: TRBD2; CDR3 protein: ASSLTQRERNEQY
clone size: NA; V gene: TRBV2; J gene: TRBJ2-4; D gene: TRBD2; CDR3 protein: ASSGLAGGPFSIQY
clone size: NA; V gene: TRBV5-1; J gene: TRBJ2-1; D gene: TRBD2; CDR3 protein: ASSLRTSLSEQF
clone size: once; V gene: TRBV7-9; J gene: TRBJ1-3; D gene: NA; CDR3 protein: ASSFQGSSGNTIY
clone size: NA; V gene: TRBV10-3; J gene: TRBJ1-1; D gene: NA; CDR3 protein: AIKNRDTEAF